A single sample gave rise to the 8 T cell receptor beta chains below, sequenced in a study of cytomegalovirus exposure and HLA in healthy donors (dated by TCRdb to the late 2010s). The library was generated by the immunoSEQ multiplex PCR assay. For the multiplex PCR, a mixture combining 60 forward primers for TCR Vbeta segments and 13 reverse primers for TCR Jbeta segments was used. TCRdb stores this immuneACCESS table with in-frame sequences only. Part of the clones is absent; in the studies checked, under half of the shortfall reflects unresolved V genes, and no reason is known for the rest. For this sample the table gives about 200,000 clones, of which roughly 70% were detected only once. The ten largest clones add up to roughly 2.5% of the sample. The sample taken for sequencing was PBMCs. These receptors all stem from a man aged 40-50 years in good health and CMV-seropositive.

The CDR3 loop reads CASSDRQGVNTGELFF. The CDR3, as DNA: TGTGCCAGCAGCGATCGGCAGGGGGTGAACACCGGGGAGCTGTTTTTT. The chain has TRBV9 and TRBJ2-2, with 7 bases matching TRBD1. The CDR3 sequence is 16 residues long. V lost 3 bases, J lost 1 base, and 6 bases stayed unmatched. Germline CDR1 is SGDLS and CDR2 is YYNGEE.

V gene TRBV6-1 combines with J gene TRBJ2-1; tentatively, D is TRBD1 (7 bases). In germline, CDR1 is MNHNS, CDR2 SASEGT. Trimming pared 4 bases from V and 7 bases from J, leaving 29 bases between. The CDR3 spans 19 residues. The CDR3: CASSGGTGQVRGIGNEQFF. CDR3 DNA: TGTGCCAGCAGTGGGGGGACTGGACAGGTCCGTGGTATAGGGAATGAGCAGTTCTTC.

This clone was counted a single time. The V call is TRBV18, the J call TRBJ1-5, with D maybe TRBD1 (5 bases). This CDR3 spans 14 amino acids. In germline, CDR1 is KGHSH, CDR2 LQKENI. V was trimmed by 3 bases and J by 6 bases, leaving 12 bases between them. CDR3 coding DNA: TGTGCCAGCTCACCTATCAGGGAAGGTCAGCCCCAGCATTTT. Its protein is CASSPIREGQPQHF.

The gene calls are TRBV5-1 and TRBJ2-1; 9 bases are a match to TRBD2. The junction had 5 bases not matched to a gene; V was cut back by 0 bases and J by 4 bases. This CDR3 has 16 residues. The germline CDR1 and CDR2 sequences are SGHRS and YFSETQ. CDR3 nucleotides: TGCGCCAGCAGCTTGGGAGCGGGGGGTATGTACAATGAGCAGTTCTTC. The encoded protein is CASSLGAGGMYNEQFF.

The gene calls are TRBV5-4 and TRBJ2-7; 13 bases are a match to TRBD2. Germline V lookup: CDR1 SGHNT, CDR2 YYREEE (reference sequence). J gave up 6 bases and V 4 bases, and 13 bases lay outside the gene matches. This CDR3 comprises 17 residues. The CDR3 sequence is CASSPSLPGLAGSEQYF. CDR3 DNA sequence: TGTGCCAGCAGCCCTAGTCTCCCGGGACTAGCGGGGAGCGAGCAGTACTTC.

DNA for the CDR3: TGTGCCAGCAGCCCCAGGACTAGCGGGGGGCCGTCCTACAATGAGCAGTTCTTC. The encoded protein is CASSPRTSGGPSYNEQFF. This chain links TRBV9 with TRBJ2-1; 14 nucleotides match TRBD2. The CDR3 loop spans 18 amino acids. J gave up 1 base and V 4 bases, and 7 bases lay outside the gene matches. The germline gives CDR1 SGDLS, CDR2 YYNGEE.

The chain is built from TRBV12-5 and TRBJ2-3; a weak D match, TRBD2 (6 bases). Germline V gene sequence: CDR1 LGHNT, CDR2 FRNRAP. The CDR3 has 13 amino acids. The ends were cut back, 8 bases at V and 0 bases at J, with 9 bases in the middle. The DNA of the CDR3 is TGTGCTAGTTTCGCGGGGAGCACAGATACGCAGTATTTT. Translation: CASFAGSTDTQYF.

This clone was detected only once. This rearrangement joins TRBV2 to TRBJ1-1; the D gene is possibly TRBD1 (5 bases). Trimming removed 6 bases from V and 2 bases from J, with 13 bases in between. CDR3 size: 14 residues. From germline, CDR1 is SNHLY and CDR2 FYNNEI. The CDR3 spells CASSPSGANTEAFF. CDR3 coding DNA: TGTGCCAGCAGCCCCAGTGGGGCAAACACTGAAGCTTTCTTT.